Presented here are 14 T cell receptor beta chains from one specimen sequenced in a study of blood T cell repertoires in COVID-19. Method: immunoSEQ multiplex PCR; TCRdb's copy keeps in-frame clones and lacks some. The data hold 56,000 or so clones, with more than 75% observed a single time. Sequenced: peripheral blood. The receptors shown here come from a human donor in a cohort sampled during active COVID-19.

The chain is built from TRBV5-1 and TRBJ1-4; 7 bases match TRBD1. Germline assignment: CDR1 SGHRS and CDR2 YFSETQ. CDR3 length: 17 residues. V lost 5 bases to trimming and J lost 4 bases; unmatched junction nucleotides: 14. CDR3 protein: CASSPWLSGQFNEKLFF. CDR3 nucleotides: TGCGCCAGCAGTCCTTGGTTGTCGGGACAGTTTAATGAAAAACTGTTTTTT.

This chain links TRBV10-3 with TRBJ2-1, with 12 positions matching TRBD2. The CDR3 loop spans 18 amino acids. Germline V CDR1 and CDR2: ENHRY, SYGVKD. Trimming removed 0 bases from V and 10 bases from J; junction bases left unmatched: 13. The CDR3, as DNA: TGTGCCATCAGTGAGTCATACTTGACTAGCGGGAGAGTGAAGGAGCAGTTCTTC. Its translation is CAISESYLTSGRVKEQFF.

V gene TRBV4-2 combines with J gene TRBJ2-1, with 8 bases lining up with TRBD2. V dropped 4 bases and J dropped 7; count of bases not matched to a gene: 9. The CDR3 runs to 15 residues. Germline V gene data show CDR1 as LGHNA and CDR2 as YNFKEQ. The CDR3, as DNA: TGTGCCAGCAGCCGAGCGGGAGTCACGGGGAATGAGCAGTTCTTC. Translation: CASSRAGVTGNEQFF.

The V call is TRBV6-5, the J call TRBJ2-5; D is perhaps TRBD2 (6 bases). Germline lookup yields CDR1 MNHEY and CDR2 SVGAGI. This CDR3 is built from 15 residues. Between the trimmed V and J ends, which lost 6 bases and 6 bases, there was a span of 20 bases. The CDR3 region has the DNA TGTGCCAGCAGGGAGGTCGGGGGACCCCAGAAGACCCAGTACTTC. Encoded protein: CASREVGGPQKTQYF.

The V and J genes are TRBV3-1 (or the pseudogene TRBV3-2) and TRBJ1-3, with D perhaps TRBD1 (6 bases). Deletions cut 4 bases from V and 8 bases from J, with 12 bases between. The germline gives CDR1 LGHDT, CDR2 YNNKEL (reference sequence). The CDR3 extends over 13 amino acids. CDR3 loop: CASSPGGRDTIYF. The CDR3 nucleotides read TGTGCCAGCAGCCCCGGGGGGCGCGACACCATATATTTT.

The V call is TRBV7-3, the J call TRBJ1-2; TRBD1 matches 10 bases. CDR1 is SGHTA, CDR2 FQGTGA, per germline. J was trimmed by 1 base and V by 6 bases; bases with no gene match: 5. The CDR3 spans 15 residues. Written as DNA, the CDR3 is TGTGCCAGCAGTCCTGGACAGGGGGGTAACTATGGCTACACCTTC. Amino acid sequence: CASSPGQGGNYGYTF.

CDR3 nucleotides: TGTGCCAGCAGCCAAGATACGGCTGGTGCAACCAGGGGCAATCAGCCCCAGCATTTT. This codes for CASSQDTAGATRGNQPQHF. This chain connects TRBV3-1 (or the pseudogene TRBV3-2) to TRBJ1-5, with D possibly being TRBD1 (5 bases). Germline V gene data show CDR1 as LGHDT and CDR2 as YNNKEL (reference sequence). V gave up 0 bases and J gave up 2 bases, with 20 bases separating them. This CDR3 comprises 19 residues.

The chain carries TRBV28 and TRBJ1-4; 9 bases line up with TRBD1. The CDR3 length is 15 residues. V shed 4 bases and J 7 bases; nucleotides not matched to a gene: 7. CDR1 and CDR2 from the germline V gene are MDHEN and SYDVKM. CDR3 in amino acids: CASSSRTGVIEKLFF. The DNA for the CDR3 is TGTGCCAGCAGTTCAAGGACAGGGGTAATTGAAAAACTGTTTTTT.

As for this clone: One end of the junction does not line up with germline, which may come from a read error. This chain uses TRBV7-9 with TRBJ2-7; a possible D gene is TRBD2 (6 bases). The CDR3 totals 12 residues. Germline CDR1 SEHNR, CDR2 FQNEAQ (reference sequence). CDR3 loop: CASSQGELAPVF. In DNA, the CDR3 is TGTGCCAGCAGCCAGGGTGAGCTAGCGCCGGTCTTC. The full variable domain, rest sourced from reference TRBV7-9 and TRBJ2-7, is DTGVSQNPRHKITKRGQNVTFRCDPISEHNRLYWYRQTLGQGPEFLTYFQNEAQLEKSRLLSDRFSAERPKGSFSTLEIQRTEQGDSAMYLCASSQGELAPVFGPGTRLTVT.

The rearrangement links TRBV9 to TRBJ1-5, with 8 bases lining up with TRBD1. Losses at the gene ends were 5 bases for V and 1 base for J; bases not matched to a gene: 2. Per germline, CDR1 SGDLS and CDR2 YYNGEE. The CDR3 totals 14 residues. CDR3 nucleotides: TGTGCCAGCAGAAGGACAGGGAGCAATCAGCCCCAGCATTTT. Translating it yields CASRRTGSNQPQHF.

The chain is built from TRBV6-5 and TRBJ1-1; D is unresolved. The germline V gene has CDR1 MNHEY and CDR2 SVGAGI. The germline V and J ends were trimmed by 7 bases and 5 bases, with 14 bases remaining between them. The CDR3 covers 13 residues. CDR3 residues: CASTRQVKTEAFF. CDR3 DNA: TGTGCCAGCACACGACAAGTAAAAACTGAAGCTTTCTTT.

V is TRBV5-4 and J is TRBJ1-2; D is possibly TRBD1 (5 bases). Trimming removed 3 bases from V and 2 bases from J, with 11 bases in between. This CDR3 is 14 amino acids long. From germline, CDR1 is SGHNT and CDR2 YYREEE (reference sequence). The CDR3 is CASSYDSSNYGYTF. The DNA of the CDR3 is TGTGCCAGCAGCTATGACAGTTCGAACTATGGCTACACCTTC.

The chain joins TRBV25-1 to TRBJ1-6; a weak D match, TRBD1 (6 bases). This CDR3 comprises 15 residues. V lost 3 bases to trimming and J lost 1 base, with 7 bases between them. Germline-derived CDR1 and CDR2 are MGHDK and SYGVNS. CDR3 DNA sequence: TGTGCCAGCAGTGACCAGGGGTCCTATAATTCACCCCTCCACTTT. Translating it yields CASSDQGSYNSPLHF.

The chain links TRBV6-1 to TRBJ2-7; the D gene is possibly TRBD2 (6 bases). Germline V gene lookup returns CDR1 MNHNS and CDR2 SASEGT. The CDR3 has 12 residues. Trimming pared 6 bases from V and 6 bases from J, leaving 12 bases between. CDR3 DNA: TGTGCCAGCAGCTCGCCCGGGAGCGAGCAGTACTTC. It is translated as CASSSPGSEQYF.